Following are 4 T cell receptor beta chains from one sample sequenced in a study of shared clonotypes between healthy human individuals. TCRdb keeps only in-frame clones here, not all; method: immunoSEQ multiplex PCR. This table holds 2 million to 2.5 million clones, about 94% found once. The sample comprised naive CD4+ T cells sorted from blood. Subset indicated: CD45RA+ positively selected. The receptors shown here come from a man younger than 30 in good health.

The J gene is TRBJ2-3, the V gene TRBV11-3, with 8 bases aligning to TRBD2. J was trimmed by 4 bases and V by 2 bases; bases with no gene match: 5. Germline assignment: CDR1 SGHNT and CDR2 YENEEA. The CDR3 is 15 amino acids. The CDR3 region has the DNA TGTGCCAGCAGCTTACTCGGGAGGGGCTCAGATACGCAGTATTTT. Protein product: CASSLLGRGSDTQYF.

V gene TRBV5-6 combines with J gene TRBJ2-7, with D unclear. CDR3 length equals 13 residues. Germline CDR1 and CDR2: SGHDT and YYEEEE. Trimming cost V 1 base and J 4 bases, with 9 bases left between them. Here the CDR3 DNA reads TGTGCCAGCAGCTTGTCGATACCTTACGAGCAGTACTTC. This gives the protein CASSLSIPYEQYF.

On this clone itself: Different DNA sequences within this sample yield the same CDR3. V is TRBV7-2 and J is TRBJ2-3, with a tentative D call TRBD2 (6 bases). Germline V gives CDR1 SGHTA, CDR2 FQGNSA. The CDR3 length is 15 residues. V shed 5 bases and J shed 0 bases, with 12 bases lying between them. The CDR3 nucleotides are TGTGCCAGCAGCCTACTAGGGACTAGCACAGATACGCAGTATTTT. It yields the protein CASSLLGTSTDTQYF.

The DNA of the CDR3 is TGTGCCAGCAGCCCGGACCTGATTCGGTCACCCCTCCACTTT. Translation gives CASSPDLIRSPLHF. The genes are TRBV6-1 and TRBJ1-6, with no clear D. The ends were cut back, 6 bases at V and 10 bases at J, with 16 bases in the middle. The germline CDR1 and CDR2 sequences are MNHNS and SASEGT. The CDR3 has 14 amino acids.